One sample yielded the 11 T cell receptor beta chains listed below, sequenced in a study of cytomegalovirus exposure and HLA in healthy donors. The PCR made use of 60 Vbeta and 13 Jbeta primers. Generated by immunoSEQ multiplex PCR, the TCRdb table keeps only in-frame clones and is missing some. This sample has 150,000 to 200,000 clones, with about four fifths found just once. The sample consisted of PBMCs. The receptors here all came from a boy aged 10-17 years in good health and CMV-seronegative.

The chain employs TRBV30 and TRBJ1-1; D gene unclear. From germline, CDR1 is GTSNPN and CDR2 SVGIG (reference sequence). Trimming took off 1 base at V and 10 bases at J, with 10 bases between the two ends. This CDR3 is built from 11 residues. The CDR3 bases are TGTGCCTGGAGTGCGAGGTTAAGAGCTTTCTTT. This gives the protein CAWSARLRAFF.

The chain links TRBV29-1 to TRBJ2-7; a weak D match, TRBD2 (5 bases). V was pared by 7 bases and J by 7 bases, with 17 bases between. The CDR3 loop spans 12 amino acids. Looked up from germline, CDR1 is SQVTM and CDR2 is ANQGSEA. CDR3: CSGRWGSREQYF. DNA of the CDR3: TGCAGCGGGAGGTGGGGATCGAGAGAGCAGTACTTC.

The CDR3 DNA reads as TGTGCCAGCAGCCTAACGGACAGGGCCACAGATACGCAGTATTTT. Its translation: CASSLTDRATDTQYF. The chain carries TRBV7-6 and TRBJ2-3; 8 bases match TRBD1. From germline, CDR1 is SGHVS and CDR2 FNYEAQ. V gave up 5 bases and J gave up 2 bases; unmatched junction bases: 6. This CDR3 has 15 amino acids.

The V call is TRBV5-1, the J call TRBJ2-7, with TRBD1 as a possible D gene (6 bases). This CDR3 spans 15 amino acids. Per the germline V gene, CDR1 is SGHRS and CDR2 is YFSETQ. Trimming stripped 4 bases from V and 0 bases from J, with 14 bases between. The chain's CDR3 is CASSNRTDRSYEQYF. The CDR3 DNA sequence: TGCGCCAGCAGCAACCGGACAGACCGCTCCTACGAGCAGTACTTC.

This rearrangement joins TRBV9 to TRBJ2-4; 13 bases match TRBD2. Germline V lookup: CDR1 SGDLS, CDR2 YYNGEE. There are 15 residues in the CDR3. Germline trimming cut 0 bases from V and 6 bases from J; bases unmatched to any gene: 0. CDR3 in DNA: TGTGCCAGCAGCGTAGGGACTAGCGGGAGAAACATTCAGTACTTC. Protein product: CASSVGTSGRNIQYF. Variable domain in full (rest from reference TRBV9 and TRBJ2-4): DSGVTQTPKHLITATGQRVTLRCSPRSGDLSVYWYQQSLDQGLQFLIQYYNGEERAKGNILERFSAQQFPDLHSELNLSSLELGDSALYFCASSVGTSGRNIQYFGAGTRLSVL.

The CDR3 region has the DNA TGTGCCAGCAGCTTAGCGGCAGGGCTGTCCACTGATGGCTACACCTTC. As protein: CASSLAAGLSTDGYTF. The rearrangement joins TRBV7-6 to TRBJ1-2; tentative D call: TRBD1 (5 bases). Germline V lookup: CDR1 SGHVS, CDR2 FNYEAQ. The CDR3 loop spans 16 amino acids. Trimming shortened V by 0 bases and J by 6 bases, and 17 bases separated the two germline ends.

The rearrangement links TRBV5-1 to TRBJ2-3; TRBD2 matches 13 bases. The CDR3 totals 16 residues. The germline gives CDR1 SGHRS, CDR2 YFSETQ. The junction had 4 bases not matched to a gene; V was cut back by 5 bases and J by 1 base. Here the CDR3 DNA reads TGCGCCAGCAGACCTACTAGCGGGAGGGGCACAGATACGCAGTATTTT. Translating it yields CASRPTSGRGTDTQYF.

This chain uses TRBV4-3 with TRBJ2-5; the D gene is possibly TRBD1 (6 bases). V lost 4 bases and J lost 5, with 11 bases in between. Germline V gene sequence: CDR1 LGHNA, CDR2 YSLEER. The CDR3 covers 13 residues. The CDR3 spells CASSPNRVETQYF. CDR3 nucleotide sequence: TGCGCCAGCAGCCCCAACAGGGTGGAGACCCAGTACTTC.

The V call is TRBV4-2, the J call TRBJ2-1; TRBD2 is a possible D gene (5 bases). This CDR3 contains 12 residues. Germline CDR1 LGHNA, CDR2 YNFKEQ. V dropped 3 bases and J dropped 9 bases, with 9 bases sitting between them. The DNA of the CDR3 is TGTGCCAGCAGCCATGTCGAGGGTGAGCAGTTCTTC. It codes for CASSHVEGEQFF.

The chain has TRBV7-8 and TRBJ1-5, with D maybe TRBD1 (6 bases). From germline, CDR1 is SGHVS and CDR2 FQNEAQ. The germline V and J ends were trimmed by 0 bases and 3 bases, with 15 bases remaining between them. CDR3 length: 17 amino acids. The CDR3 nucleotides read TGTGCCAGCAGCTTAGCTTCGCAGGGGATGAACAATCAGCCCCAGCATTTT. Protein sequence: CASSLASQGMNNQPQHF.

The rearrangement uses TRBV14 and TRBJ2-1; TRBD2 matches at 11 bases. CDR3 size: 16 residues. J gave up 6 bases and V 4 bases, and 8 bases lay outside the gene matches. CDR1 is SGHDN and CDR2 is FVKESK in the germline V gene. CDR3 nucleotide sequence: TGTGCCAGCAGCCCCTGGGTAGCGGGGGGGTTCAATGAGCAGTTCTTC. Translation: CASSPWVAGGFNEQFF.